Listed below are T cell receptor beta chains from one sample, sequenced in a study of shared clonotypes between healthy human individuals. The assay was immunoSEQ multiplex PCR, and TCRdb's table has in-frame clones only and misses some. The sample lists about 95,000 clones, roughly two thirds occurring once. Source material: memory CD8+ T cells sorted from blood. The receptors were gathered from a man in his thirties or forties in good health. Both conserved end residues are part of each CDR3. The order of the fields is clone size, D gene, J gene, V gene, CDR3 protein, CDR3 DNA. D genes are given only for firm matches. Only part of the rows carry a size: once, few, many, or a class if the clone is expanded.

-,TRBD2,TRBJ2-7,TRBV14,CASSLDLAGFEQYF,TGTGCCAGCAGCTTAGACCTAGCGGGATTCGAGCAGTACTTC
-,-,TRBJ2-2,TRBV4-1,CASSQELAGELFF,TGCGCCAGCAGCCAAGAACTAGCCGGGGAGCTGTTTTTT
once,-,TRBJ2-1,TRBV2,CATSYLDTNNEQFF,TGTGCCACCTCCTACCTGGACACAAACAATGAGCAGTTCTTC
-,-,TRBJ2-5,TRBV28,CASSLSVSQETQYF,TGTGCCAGCAGTTTATCGGTCTCCCAAGAGACCCAGTACTTC
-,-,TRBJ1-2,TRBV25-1,CASSESSGPIKDYGYTF,TGTGCCAGCAGTGAAAGCTCAGGGCCTATCAAGGACTATGGCTACACCTTC
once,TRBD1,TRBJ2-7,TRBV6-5,CASRSTGSSYEQYF,TGTGCCAGCAGATCGACAGGGAGCTCCTACGAGCAGTACTTC
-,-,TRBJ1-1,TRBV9,CASSVGWDTEAFF,TGTGCCAGCAGCGTAGGCTGGGACACTGAAGCTTTCTTT
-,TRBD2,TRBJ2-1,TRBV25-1,CASRGLAGWHNEQFF,TGTGCCAGCAGAGGACTAGCGGGGTGGCACAATGAGCAGTTCTTC
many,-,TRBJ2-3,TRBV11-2,CASSPTPRGAQYF,TGTGCCAGCAGCCCGACCCCTCGGGGAGCGCAGTATTTT
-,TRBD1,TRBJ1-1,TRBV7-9,CASSLLQGKYTEAFF,TGTGCCAGCAGCTTATTACAGGGGAAGTACACTGAAGCTTTCTTT
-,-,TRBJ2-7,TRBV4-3,CASSPVLGGAYEQYF,TGCGCCAGCAGCCCCGTCTTAGGGGGGGCTTACGAGCAGTACTTC
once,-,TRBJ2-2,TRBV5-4,CASSLATGELFF,TGTGCCAGCAGTTTGGCCACCGGGGAGCTGTTTTTT
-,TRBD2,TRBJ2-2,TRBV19,CASSVGLAGSTGELFF,TGTGCCAGTAGTGTGGGACTAGCGGGGTCCACCGGGGAGCTGTTTTTT
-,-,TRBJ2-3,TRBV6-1,CASSEPGQPSTDTQYF,TGTGCCAGCAGTGAACCCGGACAGCCTAGCACAGATACGCAGTATTTT
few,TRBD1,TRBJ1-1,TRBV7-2,CASSFTGTVKAFF,TGTGCCAGCAGCTTTACCGGGACAGTGAAAGCTTTCTTT